Reported below is one T cell receptor (beta chain). The antigen is undetermined. This specimen comes from a study of identical twins. General study findings and limits: Possibly, invariant MAIT and iNKT cells partly confounded zero-insertion analyses. Conclusions leaned on cross-sectional statistical analysis and did not track the same donors over time.

TCRdb re-called the 5' RACE reads with MiXCR, one entry per CDR3 protein. The sample contains 350,000 to 450,000 distinct CDR3 sequences, less than 20% of which appear only once. V lost 0 bases to trimming and J lost 8 bases, with 7 bases between them. This CDR3 is 13 amino acids long. CDR1 MNHEY and CDR2 SVGEGT come from the germline V gene. All donors were healthy, and all were Caucasian. The genes are TRBV6-2 or TRBV6-3 and TRBJ1-4; no reliable D call. The clonotype was recovered from a man in his fifties in good health. Sequenced: naive T cells sorted from blood. CDR3 region: CASSYSYGEKLFF. DNA of the CDR3: TGTGCCAGCAGTTACTCATACGGGGAAAAACTGTTTTTT.